This T cell receptor (beta chain) was recovered during a study of Ad26.COV2.S vaccination and SARS-CoV-2 variants. Study-wide context: Ad26.COV2.S shots went into the muscle once or twice, 56 days apart. Overall study results and limits: Reported findings describe substantial breadth in spike-specific CD8+ and CD4+ T cell responses following vaccination.

As concerns this clone: No antigen is known for it.

The table came from immunoSEQ multiplex PCR; TCRdb's copy has only in-frame clones and leaves some out. The repertoire holds 350,000 to 500,000 clones, less than 95% seen once, with about 4.5% in the top ten. With 6 bases clipped from V and 5 bases from J, the junction kept 3 bases outside the gene matches. The CDR3 totals 15 residues. Germline-derived CDR1 and CDR2 are SGHVS and FNYEAQ. The treatment denotes: about 20 received Ad26.COV2.S at low or high dose, single or two shots; roughly five received placebo; per-sample allocation not given. Specimen acquisition occurred on day 63 following the initial vaccine or placebo injection.

This chain connects TRBV7-6 to TRBJ1-6, with TRBD1 matching 11 bases. The sequencing here drew on peripheral blood, taken in a trial of Ad26.COV2.S vaccine versus placebo. This clonotype was sampled from a person aged 18-65 years who received the Ad26.COV2.S COVID-19 vaccine or a placebo. The CDR3 DNA reads TGTGCCAGCAGACCGGGACAGGGGGATAATTCACCCCTCCACTTT. Protein product: CASRPGQGDNSPLHF. The variable domain in full, with the rest retrieved from reference TRBV7-6 and TRBJ1-6, is GAGVSQSPRYKVTKRGQDVALRCDPISGHVSLYWYRQALGQGPEFLTYFNYEAQQDKSGLPNDRFSAERPEGSISTLTIQRTEQRDSAMYRCASRPGQGDNSPLHFGNGTRLTVT.